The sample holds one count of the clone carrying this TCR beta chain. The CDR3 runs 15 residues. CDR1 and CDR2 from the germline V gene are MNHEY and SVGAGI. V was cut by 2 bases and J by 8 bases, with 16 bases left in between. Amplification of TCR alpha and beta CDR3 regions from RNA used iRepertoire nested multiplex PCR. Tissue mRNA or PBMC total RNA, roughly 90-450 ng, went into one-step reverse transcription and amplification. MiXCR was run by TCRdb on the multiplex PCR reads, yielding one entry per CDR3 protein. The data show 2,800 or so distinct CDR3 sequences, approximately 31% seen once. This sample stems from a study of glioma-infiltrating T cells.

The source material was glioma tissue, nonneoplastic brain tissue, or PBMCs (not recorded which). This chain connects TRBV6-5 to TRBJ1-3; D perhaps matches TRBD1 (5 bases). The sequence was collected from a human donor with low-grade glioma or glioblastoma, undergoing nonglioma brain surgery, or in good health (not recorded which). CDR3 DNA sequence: TGTGCCAGCAGTTACAAGCTTGCAGGGACGTACACCATATATTTT. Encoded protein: CASSYKLAGTYTIYF.